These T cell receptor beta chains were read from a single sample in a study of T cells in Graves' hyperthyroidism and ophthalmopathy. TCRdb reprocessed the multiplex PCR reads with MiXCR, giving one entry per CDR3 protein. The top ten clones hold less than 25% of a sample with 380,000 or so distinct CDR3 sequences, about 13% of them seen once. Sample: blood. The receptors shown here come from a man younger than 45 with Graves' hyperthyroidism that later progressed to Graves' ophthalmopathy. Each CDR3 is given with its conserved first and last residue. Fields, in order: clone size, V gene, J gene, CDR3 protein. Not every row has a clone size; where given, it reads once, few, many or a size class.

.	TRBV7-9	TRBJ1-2	CASSQDWAFGQGGYGYTF
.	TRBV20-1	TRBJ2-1	CSASPFSVNEQFF
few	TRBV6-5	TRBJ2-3	CASSYSRGAADTQYF
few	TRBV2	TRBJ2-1	CASSWDTAYNEQFF
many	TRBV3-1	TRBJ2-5	CASRSDRAKETQYF
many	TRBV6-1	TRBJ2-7	CASRGGGRTYEQYF
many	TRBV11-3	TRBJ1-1	CASSPGGEGEAFF
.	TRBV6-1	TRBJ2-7	CASSKSGTYEQYF
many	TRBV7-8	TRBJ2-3	CASAPGGVSDTQYF
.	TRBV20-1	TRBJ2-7	CSARDLPIAYEQYF
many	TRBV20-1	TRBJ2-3	CSAFSGGGDTQYF
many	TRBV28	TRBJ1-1	CASSPPEGFGLYTEAFF
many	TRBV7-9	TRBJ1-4	CASSLEGRATNEKLFF
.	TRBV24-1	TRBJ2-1	CATSSGARSYNEQFF
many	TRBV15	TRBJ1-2	CATSRVTAYGYTF
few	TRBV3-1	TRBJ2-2	CASSLTSGGGKLFF
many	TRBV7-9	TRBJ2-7	CASSFPGAGSYEQYF
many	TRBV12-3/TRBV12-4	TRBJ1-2	CASSSKQGRDYGYTF
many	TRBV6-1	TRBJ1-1	CASSFYSRETEAFF
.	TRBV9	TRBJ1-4	CASSATGEHEKLFF
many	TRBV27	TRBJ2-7	CASSTGQGSYEQYF
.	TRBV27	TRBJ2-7	CASSGTSGYEQYF
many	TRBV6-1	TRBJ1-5	CASSEVTANQPQHF
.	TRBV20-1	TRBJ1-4	CSVAKEKLFF
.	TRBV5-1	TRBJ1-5	CASSHPDRGDQPQHF
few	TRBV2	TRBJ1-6	CATSFQGRDSPLHF
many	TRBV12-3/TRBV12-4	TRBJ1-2	CASSLSPDSPYGYTF
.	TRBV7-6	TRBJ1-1	CASSSPKETEAFF